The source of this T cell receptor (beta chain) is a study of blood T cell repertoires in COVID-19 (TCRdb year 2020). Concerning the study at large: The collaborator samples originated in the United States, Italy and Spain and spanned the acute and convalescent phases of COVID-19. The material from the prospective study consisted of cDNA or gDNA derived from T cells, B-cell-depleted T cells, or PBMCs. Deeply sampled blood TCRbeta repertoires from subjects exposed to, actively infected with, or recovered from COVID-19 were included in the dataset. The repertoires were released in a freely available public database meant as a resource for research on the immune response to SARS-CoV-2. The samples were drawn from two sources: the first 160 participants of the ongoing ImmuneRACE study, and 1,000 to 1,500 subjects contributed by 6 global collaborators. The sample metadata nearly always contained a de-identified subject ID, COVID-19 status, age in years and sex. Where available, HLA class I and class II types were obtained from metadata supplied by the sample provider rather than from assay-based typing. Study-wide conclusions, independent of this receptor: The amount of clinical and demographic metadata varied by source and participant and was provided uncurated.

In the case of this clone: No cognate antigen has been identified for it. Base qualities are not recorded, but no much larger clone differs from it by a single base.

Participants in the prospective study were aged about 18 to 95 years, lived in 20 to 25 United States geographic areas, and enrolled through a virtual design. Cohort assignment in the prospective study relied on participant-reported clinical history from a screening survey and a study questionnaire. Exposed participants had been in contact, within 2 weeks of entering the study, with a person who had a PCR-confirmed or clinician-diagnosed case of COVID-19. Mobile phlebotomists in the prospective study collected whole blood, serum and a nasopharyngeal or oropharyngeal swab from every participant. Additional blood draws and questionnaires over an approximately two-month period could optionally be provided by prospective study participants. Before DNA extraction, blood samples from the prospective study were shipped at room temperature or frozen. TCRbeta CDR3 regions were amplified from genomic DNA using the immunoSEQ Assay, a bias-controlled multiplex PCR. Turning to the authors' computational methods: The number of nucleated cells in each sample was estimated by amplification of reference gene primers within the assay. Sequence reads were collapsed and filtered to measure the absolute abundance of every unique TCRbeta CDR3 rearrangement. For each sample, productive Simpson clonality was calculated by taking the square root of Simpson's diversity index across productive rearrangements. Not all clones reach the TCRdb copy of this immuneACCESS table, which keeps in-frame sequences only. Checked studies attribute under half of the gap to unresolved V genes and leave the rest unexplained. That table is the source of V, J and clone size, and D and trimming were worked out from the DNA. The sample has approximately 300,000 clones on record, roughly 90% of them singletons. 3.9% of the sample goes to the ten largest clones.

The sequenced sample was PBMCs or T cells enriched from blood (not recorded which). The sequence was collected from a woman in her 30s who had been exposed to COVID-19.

The nucleotide sequence is TGTGCCAGTAGTCTGGGCCCAACAGGGAGTGAGCAGTACTTC. Its protein reads: CASSLGPTGSEQYF. Rearrangement joined TRBV19 to TRBJ2-7, and perhaps TRBD1 as D gene, on 6 matching bases. V was cut back by 5 bases and J by 7 bases, leaving a gap of 18 bases between them. According to the germline V gene (reference sequence), CDR1 reads LNHDA and CDR2 reads SQIVND. The CDR3, from cysteine to phenylalanine, totals 14 residues. Solely the CDR3 DNA is kept, with 42 bases framed from the first base.